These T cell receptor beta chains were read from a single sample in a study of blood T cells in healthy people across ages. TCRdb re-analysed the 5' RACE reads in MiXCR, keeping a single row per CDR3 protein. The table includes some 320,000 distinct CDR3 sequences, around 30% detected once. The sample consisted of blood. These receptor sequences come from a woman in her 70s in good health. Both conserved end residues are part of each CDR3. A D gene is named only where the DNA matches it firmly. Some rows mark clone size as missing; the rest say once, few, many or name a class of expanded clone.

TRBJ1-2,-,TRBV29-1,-,TGCAGCGTTGTGAAGGATACTGGAGCTAACTATGGCTACACCTTC,CSVVKDTGANYGYTF
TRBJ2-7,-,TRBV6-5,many,TGTGCCAGCAAGGCGGGCCTGGGCGAGCAGTACTTC,CASKAGLGEQYF
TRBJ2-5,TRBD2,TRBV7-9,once,TGTGCCAGCAGCCGACTAGCGGGGGGCCAAGAGACCCAGTACTTC,CASSRLAGGQETQYF
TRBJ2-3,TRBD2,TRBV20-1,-,TGCAGTGCTGGGACTAGCGGGGACACAGATACGCAGTATTTT,CSAGTSGDTDTQYF
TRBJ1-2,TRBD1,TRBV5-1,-,TGCGCCAGCAGCTCCACAGGGGGACGAGGTGATGGCTACACCTTC,CASSSTGGRGDGYTF
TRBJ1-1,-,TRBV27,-,TGTGCCAGCAGTCCTAGCACCACAGGGAACACTGAAGCTTTCTTT,CASSPSTTGNTEAFF
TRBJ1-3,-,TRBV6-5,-,TGTGCCAGCAGTTACTCAACAGGGCCATCTGGAAACACCATATATTTT,CASSYSTGPSGNTIYF
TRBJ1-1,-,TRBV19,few,TGTGCCAGTAGTATATACCAGGGAGACTCGACTTTGAACACTGAAGCTTTCTTT,CASSIYQGDSTLNTEAFF
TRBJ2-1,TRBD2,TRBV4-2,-,TGTGCCAGCAGCCAGTCCGGGACTAGCGTCTTTGAGCAGTTCTTC,CASSQSGTSVFEQFF
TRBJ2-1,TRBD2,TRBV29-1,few,TGCAGCCATACCAAACTAGCGGGAGTTAGGAATGAGCAGTTCTTC,CSHTKLAGVRNEQFF
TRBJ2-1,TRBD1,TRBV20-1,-,TGCAGTGCTAATCCGGGACAGGGGAATAAAAATGAGCAGTTCTTC,CSANPGQGNKNEQFF
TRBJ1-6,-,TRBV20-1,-,TGCAGTGCTAGAGATCAAAATTCACCCCTCCACTTT,CSARDQNSPLHF
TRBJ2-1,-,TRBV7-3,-,TGTGCCAGCAGCTTAACGCCGGAAAGCTCCTACAATGAGCAGTTCTTC,CASSLTPESSYNEQFF
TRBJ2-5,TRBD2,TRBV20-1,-,TGCAGTGCGCTACGGGGGGAAGAGACCCAGTACTTC,CSALRGEETQYF
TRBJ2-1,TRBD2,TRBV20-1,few,TGCAGTGCCCACTCTAGCGGGGACAATGAGCAGTTCTTC,CSAHSSGDNEQFF
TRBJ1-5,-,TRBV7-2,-,TGTGCCAGCAGCTTAATGACAGACCAGCCCCAGCATTTT,CASSLMTDQPQHF
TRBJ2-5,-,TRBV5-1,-,TGCGCCAGCAGCTTGGGAGACAGACAAGAGACCCAGTACTTC,CASSLGDRQETQYF
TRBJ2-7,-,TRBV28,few,TGTGCCAGCAAAGCGGATTACTCCTACGAGCAGTACTTC,CASKADYSYEQYF
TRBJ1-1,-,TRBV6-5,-,TGTGCCAGCAGTCCCCACGGTTGGACTGAAGCTTTCTTT,CASSPHGWTEAFF
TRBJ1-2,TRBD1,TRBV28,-,TGTGCCAGCAGCCTGCCGACAGGGCGGTTAGGCTACACCTTC,CASSLPTGRLGYTF
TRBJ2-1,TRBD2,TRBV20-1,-,TGCAGTGCCGGAACCCTAGCGGGAGGATTGGATGAGCAGTTCTTC,CSAGTLAGGLDEQFF
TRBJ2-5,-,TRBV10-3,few,TGTGCCATCAGTGAGTCGCGTGAAGAGACCCAGTACTTC,CAISESREETQYF
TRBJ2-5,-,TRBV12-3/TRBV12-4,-,TGTGCCAGCAGTTTAAGGGCCACGAAGGTGGAAGAGACCCAGTACTTC,CASSLRATKVEETQYF